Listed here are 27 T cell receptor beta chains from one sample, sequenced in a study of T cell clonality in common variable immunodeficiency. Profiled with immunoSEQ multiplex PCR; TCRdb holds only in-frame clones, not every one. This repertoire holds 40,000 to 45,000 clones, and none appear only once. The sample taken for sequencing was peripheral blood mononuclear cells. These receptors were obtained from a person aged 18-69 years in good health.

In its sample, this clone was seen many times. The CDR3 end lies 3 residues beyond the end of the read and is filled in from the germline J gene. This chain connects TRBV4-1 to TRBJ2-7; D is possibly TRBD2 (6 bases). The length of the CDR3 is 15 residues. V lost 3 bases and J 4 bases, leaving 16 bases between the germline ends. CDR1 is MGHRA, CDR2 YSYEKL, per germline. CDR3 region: CASSQDVSGLYEQYF. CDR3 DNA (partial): TGCGCCAGCAGCCAGGATGTTAGCGGACTTTACGAG.

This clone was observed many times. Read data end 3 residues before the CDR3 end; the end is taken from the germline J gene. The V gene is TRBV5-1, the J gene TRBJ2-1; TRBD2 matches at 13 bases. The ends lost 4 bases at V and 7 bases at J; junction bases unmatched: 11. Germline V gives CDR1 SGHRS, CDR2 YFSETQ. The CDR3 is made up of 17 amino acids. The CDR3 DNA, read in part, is TGCGCCAGCAGCCCACGGACTAGCGGGAGTATGGTAAATGAG. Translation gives CASSPRTSGSMVNE. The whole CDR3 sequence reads CASSPRTSGSMVNEQFF.

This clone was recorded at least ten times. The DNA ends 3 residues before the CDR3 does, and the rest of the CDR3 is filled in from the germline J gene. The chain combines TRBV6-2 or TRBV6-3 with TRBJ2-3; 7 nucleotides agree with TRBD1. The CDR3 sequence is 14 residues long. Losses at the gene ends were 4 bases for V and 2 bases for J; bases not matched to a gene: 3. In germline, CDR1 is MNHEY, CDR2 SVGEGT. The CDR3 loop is CASSSGQATDTQYF. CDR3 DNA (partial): TGTGCCAGCAGTTCCGGACAGGCCACAGATACG.

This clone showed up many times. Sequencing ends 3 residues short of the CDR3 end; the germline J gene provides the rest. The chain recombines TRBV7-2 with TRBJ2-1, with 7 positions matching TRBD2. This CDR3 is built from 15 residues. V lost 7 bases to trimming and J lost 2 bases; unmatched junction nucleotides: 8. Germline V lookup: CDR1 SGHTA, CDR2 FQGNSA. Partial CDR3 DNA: TGTGCCAGCAAGAACCGAGCGGGAACCTACAATGAG. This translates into CASKNRAGTYNE. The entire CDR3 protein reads CASKNRAGTYNEQFF.

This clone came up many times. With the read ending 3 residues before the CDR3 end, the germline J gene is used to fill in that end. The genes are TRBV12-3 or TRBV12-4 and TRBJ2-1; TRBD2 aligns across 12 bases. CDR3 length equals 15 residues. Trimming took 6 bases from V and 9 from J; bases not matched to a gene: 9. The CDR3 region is CASRHSSGGALEQFF. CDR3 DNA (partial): TGTGCCAGCAGGCATTCTAGCGGGGGGGCGCTTGAG.

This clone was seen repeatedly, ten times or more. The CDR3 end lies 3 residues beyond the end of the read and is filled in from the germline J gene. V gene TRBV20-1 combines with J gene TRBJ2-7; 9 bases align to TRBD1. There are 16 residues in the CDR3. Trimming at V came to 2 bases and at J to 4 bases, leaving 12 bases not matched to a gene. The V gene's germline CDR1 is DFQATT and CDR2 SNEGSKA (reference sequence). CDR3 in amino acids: CSARKIGTGLAYEQYF. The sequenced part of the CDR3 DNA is TGCAGTGCTAGAAAAATCGGGACAGGGCTTGCTTACGAG.

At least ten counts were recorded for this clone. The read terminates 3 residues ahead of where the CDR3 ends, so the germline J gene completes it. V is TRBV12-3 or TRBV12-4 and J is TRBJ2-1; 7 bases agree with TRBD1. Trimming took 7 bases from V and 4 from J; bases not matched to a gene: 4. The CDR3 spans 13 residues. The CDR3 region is CASTGQAYNEQFF. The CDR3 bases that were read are TGTGCCAGCACCGGACAGGCATACAATGAG.

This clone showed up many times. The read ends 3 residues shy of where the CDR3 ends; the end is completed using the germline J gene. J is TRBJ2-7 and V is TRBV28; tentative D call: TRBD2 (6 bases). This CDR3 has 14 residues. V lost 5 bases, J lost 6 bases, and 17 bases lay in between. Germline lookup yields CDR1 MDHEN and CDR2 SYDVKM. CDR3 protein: CASSLSGLAAEQYF. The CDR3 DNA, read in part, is TGTGCCAGCAGTCTCAGTGGTTTAGCGGCCGAG.

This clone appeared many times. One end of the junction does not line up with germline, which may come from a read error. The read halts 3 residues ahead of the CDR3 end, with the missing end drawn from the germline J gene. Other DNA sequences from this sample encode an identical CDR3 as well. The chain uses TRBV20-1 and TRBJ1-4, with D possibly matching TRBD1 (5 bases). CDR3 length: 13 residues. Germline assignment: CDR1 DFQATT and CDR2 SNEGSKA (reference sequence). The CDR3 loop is CSTRMGLNEKLFF. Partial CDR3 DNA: TGCAGTACTAGGATGGGGCTAAATGAAAAA.

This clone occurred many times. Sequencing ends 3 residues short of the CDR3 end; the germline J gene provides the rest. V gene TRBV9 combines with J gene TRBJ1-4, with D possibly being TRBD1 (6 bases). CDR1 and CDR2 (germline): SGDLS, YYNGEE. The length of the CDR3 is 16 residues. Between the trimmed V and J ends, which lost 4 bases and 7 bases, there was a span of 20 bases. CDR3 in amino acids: CASSTRPQGAIEKLFF. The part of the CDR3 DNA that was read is TGTGCCAGCAGCACCCGTCCACAGGGCGCGATTGAAAAA. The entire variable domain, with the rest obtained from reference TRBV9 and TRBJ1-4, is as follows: DSGVTQTPKHLITATGQRVTLRCSPRSGDLSVYWYQQSLDQGLQFLIQYYNGEERAKGNILERFSAQQFPDLHSELNLSSLELGDSALYFCASSTRPQGAIEKLFFGSGTQLSVL.

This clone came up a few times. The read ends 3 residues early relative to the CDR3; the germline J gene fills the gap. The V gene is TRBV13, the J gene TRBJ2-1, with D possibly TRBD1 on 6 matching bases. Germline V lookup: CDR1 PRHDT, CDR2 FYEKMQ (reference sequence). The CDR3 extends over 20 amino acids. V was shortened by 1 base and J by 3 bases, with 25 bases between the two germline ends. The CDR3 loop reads CASSLEVGAGGVIRYNEQFF. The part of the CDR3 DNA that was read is TGTGCCAGCAGCTTAGAGGTGGGGGCCGGAGGAGTTATCCGCTACAATGAG.

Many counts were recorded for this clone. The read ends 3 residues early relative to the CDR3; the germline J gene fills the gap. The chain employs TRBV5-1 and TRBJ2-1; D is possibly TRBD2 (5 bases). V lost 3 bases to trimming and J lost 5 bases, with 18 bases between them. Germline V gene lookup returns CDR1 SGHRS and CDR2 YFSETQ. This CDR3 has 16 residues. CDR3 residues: CASSSTLGSVNNEQFF. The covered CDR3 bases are TGCGCCAGCAGCTCGACACTAGGAAGCGTTAACAATGAG.

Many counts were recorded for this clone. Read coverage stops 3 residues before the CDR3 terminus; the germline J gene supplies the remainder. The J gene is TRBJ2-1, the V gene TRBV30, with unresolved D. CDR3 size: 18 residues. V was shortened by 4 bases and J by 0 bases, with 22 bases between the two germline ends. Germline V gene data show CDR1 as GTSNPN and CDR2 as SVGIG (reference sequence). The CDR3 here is CAWNLGGNYLRSYNEQFF. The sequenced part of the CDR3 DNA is TGTGCCTGGAACCTTGGCGGAAATTATTTGCGCTCCTACAATGAG.

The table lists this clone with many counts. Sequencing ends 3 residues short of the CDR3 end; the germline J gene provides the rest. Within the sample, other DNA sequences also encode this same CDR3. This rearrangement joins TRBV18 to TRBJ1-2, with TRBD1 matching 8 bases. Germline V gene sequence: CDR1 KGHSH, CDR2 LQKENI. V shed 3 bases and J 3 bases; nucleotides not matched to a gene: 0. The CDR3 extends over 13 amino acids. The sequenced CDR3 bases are TGTGCCAGCTCACCGGACAGGGACTATGGC. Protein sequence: CASSPDRDYG. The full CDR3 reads CASSPDRDYGYTF.

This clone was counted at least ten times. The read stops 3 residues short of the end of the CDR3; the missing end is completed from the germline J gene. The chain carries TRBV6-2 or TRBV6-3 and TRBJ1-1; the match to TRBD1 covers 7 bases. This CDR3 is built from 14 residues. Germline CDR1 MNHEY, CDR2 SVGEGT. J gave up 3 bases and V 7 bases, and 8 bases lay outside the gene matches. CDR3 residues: CASNRQGLDTEAFF. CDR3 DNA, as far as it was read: TGTGCCAGCAATCGACAGGGTCTGGACACTGAA.

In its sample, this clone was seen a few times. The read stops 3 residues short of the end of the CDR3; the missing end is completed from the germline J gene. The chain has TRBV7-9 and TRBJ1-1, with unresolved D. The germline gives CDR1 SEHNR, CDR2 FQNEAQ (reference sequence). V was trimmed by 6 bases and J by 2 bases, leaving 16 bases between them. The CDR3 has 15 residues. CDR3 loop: CASRIRHTINTEAFF. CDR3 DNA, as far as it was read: TGTGCCAGCAGAATTCGACATACGATAAACACTGAA. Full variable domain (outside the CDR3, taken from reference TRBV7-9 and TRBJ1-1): DTGVSQNPRHKITKRGQNVTFRCDPISEHNRLYWYRQTLGQGPEFLTYFQNEAQLEKSRLLSDRFSAERPKGSFSTLEIQRTEQGDSAMYLCASRIRHTINTEAFFGQGTRLTVV.

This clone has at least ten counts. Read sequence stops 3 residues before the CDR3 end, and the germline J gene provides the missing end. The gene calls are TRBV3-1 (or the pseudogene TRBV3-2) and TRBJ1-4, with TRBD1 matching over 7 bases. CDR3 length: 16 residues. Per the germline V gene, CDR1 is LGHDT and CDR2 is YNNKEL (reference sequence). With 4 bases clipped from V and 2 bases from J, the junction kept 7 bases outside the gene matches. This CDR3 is CASSRGTAITNEKLFF. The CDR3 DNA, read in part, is TGTGCCAGCAGCCGGGGGACAGCAATCACTAATGAAAAA.

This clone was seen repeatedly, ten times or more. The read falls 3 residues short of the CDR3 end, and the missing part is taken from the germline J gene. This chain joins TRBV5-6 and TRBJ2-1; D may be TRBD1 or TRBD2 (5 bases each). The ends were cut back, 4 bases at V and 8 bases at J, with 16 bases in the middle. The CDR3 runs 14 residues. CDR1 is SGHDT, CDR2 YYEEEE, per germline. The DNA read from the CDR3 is TGTGCCAGCAGCGGAAGTAGAGGGGCTCATGAG. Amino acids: CASSGSRGAHE. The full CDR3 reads CASSGSRGAHEQFF.

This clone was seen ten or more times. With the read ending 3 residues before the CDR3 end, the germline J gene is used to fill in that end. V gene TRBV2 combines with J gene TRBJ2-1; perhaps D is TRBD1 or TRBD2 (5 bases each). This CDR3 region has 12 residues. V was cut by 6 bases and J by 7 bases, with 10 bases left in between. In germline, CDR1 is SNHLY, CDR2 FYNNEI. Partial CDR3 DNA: TGTGCCAGCAGGAGGGGCGAAAATGAG. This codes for CASRRGENE. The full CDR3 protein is CASRRGENEQFF.

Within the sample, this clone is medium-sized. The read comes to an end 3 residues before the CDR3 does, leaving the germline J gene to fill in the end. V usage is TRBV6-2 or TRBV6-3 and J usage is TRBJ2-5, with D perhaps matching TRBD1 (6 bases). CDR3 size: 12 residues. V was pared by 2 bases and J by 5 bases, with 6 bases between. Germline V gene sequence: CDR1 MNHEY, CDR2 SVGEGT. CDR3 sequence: CASSYTGETQYF. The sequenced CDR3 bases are TGTGCCAGCAGTTACACAGGGGAGACC.

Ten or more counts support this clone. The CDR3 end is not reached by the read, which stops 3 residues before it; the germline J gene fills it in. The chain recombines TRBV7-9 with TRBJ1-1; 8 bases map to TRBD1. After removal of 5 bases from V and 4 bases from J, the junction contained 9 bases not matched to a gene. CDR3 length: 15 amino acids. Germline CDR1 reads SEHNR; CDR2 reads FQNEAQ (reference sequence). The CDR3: CASSPRDRSRTEAFF. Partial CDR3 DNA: TGTGCCAGCAGCCCACGGGACAGGTCTCGCACTGAA.

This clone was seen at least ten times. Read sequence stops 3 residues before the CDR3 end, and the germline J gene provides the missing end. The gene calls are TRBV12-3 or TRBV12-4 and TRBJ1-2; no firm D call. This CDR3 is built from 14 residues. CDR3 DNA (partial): TGTGCCACCACGGAACGGCTTAACTATGGAGGC. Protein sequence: CATTERLNYGG. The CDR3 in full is CATTERLNYGGYTF.

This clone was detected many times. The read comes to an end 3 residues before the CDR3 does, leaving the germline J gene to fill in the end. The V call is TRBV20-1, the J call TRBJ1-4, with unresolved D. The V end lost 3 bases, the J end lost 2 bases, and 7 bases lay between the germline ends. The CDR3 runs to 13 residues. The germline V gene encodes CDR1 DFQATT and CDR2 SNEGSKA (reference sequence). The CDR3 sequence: CSARKGTNEKLFF. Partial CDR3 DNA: TGCAGTGCTAGGAAGGGTACTAATGAAAAA.

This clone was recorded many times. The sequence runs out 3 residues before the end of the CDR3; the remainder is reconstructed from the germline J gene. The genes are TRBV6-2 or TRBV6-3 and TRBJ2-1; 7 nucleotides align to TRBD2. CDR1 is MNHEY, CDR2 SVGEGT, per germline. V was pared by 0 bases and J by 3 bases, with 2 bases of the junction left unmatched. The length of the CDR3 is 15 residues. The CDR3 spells CASSYSGLRYNEQFF. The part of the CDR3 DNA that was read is TGTGCCAGCAGTTACTCGGGACTACGCTACAATGAG.

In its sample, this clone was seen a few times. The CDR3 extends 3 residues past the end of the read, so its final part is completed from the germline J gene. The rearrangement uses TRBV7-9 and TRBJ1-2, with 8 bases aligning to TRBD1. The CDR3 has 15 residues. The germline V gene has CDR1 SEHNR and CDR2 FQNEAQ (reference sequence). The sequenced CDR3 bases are TGTGCCAGCAGCTTATGGACAGGGAACCACAATGAC. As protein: CASSLWTGNHND. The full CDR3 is CASSLWTGNHNDYTF.

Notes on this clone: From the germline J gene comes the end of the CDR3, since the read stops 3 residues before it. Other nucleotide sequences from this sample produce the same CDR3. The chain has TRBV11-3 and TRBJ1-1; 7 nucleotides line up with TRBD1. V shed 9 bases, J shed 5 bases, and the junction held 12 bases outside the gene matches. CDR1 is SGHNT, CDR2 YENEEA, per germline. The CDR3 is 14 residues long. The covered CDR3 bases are TGTGCCAGTAGCGTTTACTCAGGGGGAACTGAA. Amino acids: CASSVYSGGTE. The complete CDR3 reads CASSVYSGGTEAFF.

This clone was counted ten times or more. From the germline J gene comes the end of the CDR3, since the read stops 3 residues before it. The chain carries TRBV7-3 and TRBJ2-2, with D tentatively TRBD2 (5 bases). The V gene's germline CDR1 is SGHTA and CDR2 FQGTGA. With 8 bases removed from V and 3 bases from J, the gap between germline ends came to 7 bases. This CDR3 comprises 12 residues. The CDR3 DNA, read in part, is TGTGCCAGCTCGAGGGACACCGGGGAG. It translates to CASSRDTGE. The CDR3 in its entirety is CASSRDTGELFF.